What follows are 27 T cell receptor beta chains derived from one specimen sequenced in a study of breast tumors, draining lymph nodes, adjacent tissues. TCRdb itself ran the multiplex PCR reads through MiXCR, one entry per CDR3 protein. The data hold about 200,000 distinct CDR3 sequences, with approximately 30% observed a single time. The lymph nodes were axillary draining lymph nodes from breast cancer patients. The sample taken for sequencing was axillary lymph node tissue. These receptors came from a female donor with breast cancer. Some clones in this sample may be carry-over from other donors' samples.

The chain couples TRBV28 to TRBJ2-2; TRBD2 aligns across 9 bases. Unmatched junction bases numbered 8, after V lost 7 bases and J lost 2 bases. Germline V CDR1 and CDR2: MDHEN, SYDVKM. The CDR3 contains 16 residues. The CDR3 loop reads CASTGRREGNTGELFF. The CDR3 DNA reads TGTGCCAGCACGGGGCGGCGGGAGGGTAACACCGGGGAGCTGTTTTTT.

This clonotype came up many times. The rearrangement uses TRBV7-6 and TRBJ1-4; D may be TRBD1 (6 bases). Trimming shortened V by 1 base and J by 8 bases, and 11 bases separated the two germline ends. Germline V lookup: CDR1 SGHVS, CDR2 FNYEAQ. The CDR3 is 14 amino acids. The CDR3 sequence: CASSLEQGGEKLFF. DNA for the CDR3: TGTGCCAGCAGCTTAGAACAGGGAGGCGAAAAACTGTTTTTT.

The chain carries TRBV2 and TRBJ1-6; 7 nucleotides line up with TRBD1. CDR1 and CDR2 (germline): SNHLY, FYNNEI. With V trimmed by 1 base and J by 9 bases, 9 bases remained unmatched. The CDR3 contains 16 residues. This CDR3 is CASSEVTGATSSPLHF. The DNA of the CDR3 is TGTGCCAGCAGTGAAGTTACAGGGGCTACGAGTTCACCCCTCCACTTT.

The chain carries TRBV2 and TRBJ2-6; a weak D match, TRBD2 (5 bases). The length of the CDR3 is 15 residues. The germline V and J ends were trimmed by 4 bases and 4 bases, with 11 bases remaining between them. Germline values: CDR1 SNHLY, CDR2 FYNNEI. Here the CDR3 reads CASSVSGEGANVLTF. In DNA, the CDR3 is TGTGCCAGCAGTGTAAGCGGCGAAGGGGCCAACGTCCTGACTTTC.

This clonotype was found many times. The chain couples TRBV5-1 to TRBJ2-7; tentative D call: TRBD2 (6 bases). Germline values: CDR1 SGHRS, CDR2 YFSETQ. Trimming pared 3 bases from V and 2 bases from J, leaving 12 bases between. The CDR3 extends over 14 amino acids. CDR3 in amino acids: CASSWGGNAYEQYF. DNA for the CDR3: TGCGCCAGCAGCTGGGGCGGGAATGCCTACGAGCAGTACTTC.

This clonotype was detected many times. J is TRBJ1-6 and V is TRBV20-1; 7 nucleotides agree with TRBD1. V was clipped by 2 bases and J by 10 bases; unmatched bases: 5. The CDR3 runs to 13 residues. The germline V gene has CDR1 DFQATT and CDR2 SNEGSKA (reference sequence). The CDR3, as DNA: TGCAGTGCTAGAACAGGGGAAGGATCACCCCTCCACTTT. Protein: CSARTGEGSPLHF.

The V call is TRBV19, the J call TRBJ2-3; 8 positions agree with TRBD2. The CDR3 sequence is 15 residues long. V was clipped by 2 bases and J by 4 bases; unmatched bases: 5. Germline CDR1 and CDR2: LNHDA and SQIVND (reference sequence). The CDR3 region is CASSITGLGSDTQYF. The CDR3 bases are TGTGCCAGTAGTATAACGGGACTAGGATCAGATACGCAGTATTTT. The full variable domain, its missing parts supplied by reference TRBV19 and TRBJ2-3, is DGGITQSPKYLFRKEGQNVTLSCEQNLNHDAMYWYRQDPGQGLRLIYYSQIVNDFQKGDIAEGYSVSREKKESFPLTVTSAQKNPTAFYLCASSITGLGSDTQYFGPGTRLTVL.

In this sample, this clonotype turned up many times. The chain uses TRBV19 and TRBJ1-4, with 7 bases aligning to TRBD1. V was pared by 8 bases and J by 4 bases, with 10 bases of the junction left unmatched. The CDR3 is 15 amino acids. Germline loops: CDR1 LNHDA, CDR2 SQIVND (reference sequence). The DNA of the CDR3 is TGTGCCAGTGGCCAAGGGGGACAGAGTAATGAAAAACTGTTTTTT. This translates into CASGQGGQSNEKLFF.

This clonotype was picked up many times. The rearrangement uses TRBV5-1 and TRBJ2-1; possible D gene TRBD1, 6 bases. The V gene lost 7 bases and the J gene lost 7 bases, with 15 bases spanning the gap. CDR1 is SGHRS, CDR2 YFSETQ, per germline. The CDR3 totals 13 residues. DNA for the CDR3: TGCGCCAGCTCCGGGACACCCTGGAATGAGCAGTTCTTC. This gives the protein CASSGTPWNEQFF.

Points on this clonotype: Being one base from a much bigger clone, this may be a read error. The CDR3: CASSPGLAGSGEQFF. CDR3 sequence (DNA): TGTGCCAGCAGCCCGGGACTAGCGGGAAGTGGGGAGCAGTTCTTC. The chain uses TRBV16 and TRBJ2-1; TRBD2 matches at 13 bases. CDR1 is KGHSY, CDR2 FQNENV, per germline. The CDR3 runs 15 residues. Unmatched junction bases numbered 7, after V lost 4 bases and J lost 10 bases.

The V gene is TRBV5-4, the J gene TRBJ2-7, with TRBD2 matching over 14 bases. The CDR3 is made up of 15 amino acids. V dropped 4 bases and J dropped 5; count of bases not matched to a gene: 5. The germline V gene encodes CDR1 SGHNT and CDR2 YYREEE (reference sequence). In DNA, the CDR3 is TGTGCCAGCAGCGATGGGACTAGCGGGAGAAACGAGCAGTACTTC. Translated, it gives CASSDGTSGRNEQYF.

This clonotype was observed once. This chain joins TRBV12-3 or TRBV12-4 and TRBJ1-3; no definite D call. The CDR3 contains 14 residues. Trimming removed 2 bases at V and 5 bases at J, with 10 bases between. CDR3 coding DNA: TGTGCCAGCAGTTTATCGGGAGAACGAAACACCATATATTTT. Translation gives CASSLSGERNTIYF.

Regarding this clonotype: The junction and the germline gene differ at one end; a read error may be behind it. V gene TRBV2 combines with J gene TRBJ2-2; 12 bases line up with TRBD2. CDR1 and CDR2 (germline): SNHLY, FYNNEI. This CDR3 spans 13 amino acids. The CDR3 spells CASSLATSGGLFF. The CDR3, as DNA: TGTGCCAGCAGCTTGGCGACTAGCGGGGGGCTGTTTTTT.

This clonotype was seen a handful of times. Possible read error: a much larger clone is one base away. The chain combines TRBV7-9 with TRBJ2-3, with 12 bases matching TRBD2. This CDR3 has 17 amino acids. CDR1 is SEHNR, CDR2 FQNEAQ, per germline (reference sequence). This chain's CDR3 is CASSPSTSGGSTDPQYF. DNA of the CDR3: TGTGCCAGCAGCCCTTCGACTAGCGGGGGAAGCACAGATCCGCAGTATTTT. Together with reference TRBV7-9 and TRBJ2-3, the CDR3 gives the full variable domain: DTGVSQNPRHKITKRGQNVTFRCDPISEHNRLYWYRQTLGQGPEFLTYFQNEAQLEKSRLLSDRFSAERPKGSFSTLEIQRTEQGDSAMYLCASSPSTSGGSTDPQYFGPGTRLTVL.

This clonotype was observed many times. This chain links TRBV5-1 with TRBJ2-5; the D is unclear. Germline values: CDR1 SGHRS, CDR2 YFSETQ. The length of the CDR3 is 14 residues. The germline V and J ends were trimmed by 0 bases and 5 bases, with 11 bases remaining between them. The CDR3 DNA reads TGCGCCAGCAGCTTGGATCCAGCGACGGAGACCCAGTACTTC. Translating gives CASSLDPATETQYF.

This clonotype was recorded at least ten times. The chain has TRBV20-1 and TRBJ2-1, with D unresolved. The CDR3 consists of 14 residues. The V end was cut by 7 bases, the J end by 4 bases, with 17 bases between. Germline CDR1 reads DFQATT; CDR2 reads SNEGSKA (reference sequence). CDR3 in DNA: TGCAGTGTAAACGAGAGAAGTGCTTACAATGAGCAGTTCTTC. Translating gives CSVNERSAYNEQFF.

This clonotype was counted only a few times. The chain links TRBV6-5 to TRBJ1-2; a possible D gene is TRBD1 (6 bases). Trimming pared 5 bases from V and 8 bases from J, leaving 15 bases between. Germline values: CDR1 MNHEY, CDR2 SVGAGI. This CDR3 has 13 amino acids. In DNA, the CDR3 is TGTGCCAGCAGTCACGGCAACAGGGCGGGCTACACCTTC. Translation gives CASSHGNRAGYTF.

This chain links TRBV19 with TRBJ2-1; the match to TRBD2 covers 11 bases. Germline lookup yields CDR1 LNHDA and CDR2 SQIVND (reference sequence). The CDR3 has 16 amino acids. V trimming: 8 bases; J trimming: 0 bases; junction bases outside the gene matches: 6. The CDR3 nucleotides are TGTGCCAGTGCGGCTAGCGGGGGGAGCTCCTACAATGAGCAGTTCTTC. This sequence encodes CASAASGGSSYNEQFF.

This clonotype was counted many times. The chain uses TRBV19 and TRBJ2-1; 10 nucleotides line up with TRBD2. There are 15 residues in the CDR3. The junction had 7 bases not matched to a gene; V was cut back by 9 bases and J by 2 bases. CDR1 is LNHDA and CDR2 is SQIVND in the germline V gene (reference sequence). The CDR3 coding sequence is TGTGCCAGCCTAGGAGCGGGAGGGCCCTACAATGAGCAGTTCTTC. It translates to CASLGAGGPYNEQFF.

In its sample, this clonotype was seen a few times. This chain joins TRBV10-1 and TRBJ2-1, with 7 positions matching TRBD1. The CDR3 is made up of 13 amino acids. With 8 bases clipped from V and 6 bases from J, the junction kept 7 bases outside the gene matches. Germline values: CDR1 WNHNN, CDR2 SYGVQD (reference sequence). The chain's CDR3 is CASSGTAFNEQFF. The CDR3 DNA reads as TGCGCCAGCTCCGGGACAGCCTTCAATGAGCAGTTCTTC.

This clonotype was seen only a few times. A single base separates this from a much larger clone, so it may be a read error. The gene calls are TRBV19 and TRBJ2-1, with 7 bases identical to TRBD1. Germline V gives CDR1 LNHDA, CDR2 SQIVND (reference sequence). The CDR3 totals 15 residues. The V and J ends lost 1 base and 8 bases, in that order; junction bases with no gene match: 8. The CDR3 here is CASSIVTGLSDEQFF. For the CDR3, the DNA is TGTGCCAGTAGTATAGTGACAGGGCTGTCCGATGAGCAGTTCTTC. Full variable domain (outside the CDR3, taken from reference TRBV19 and TRBJ2-1): DGGITQSPKYLFRKEGQNVTLSCEQNLNHDAMYWYRQDPGQGLRLIYYSQIVNDFQKGDIAEGYSVSREKKESFPLTVTSAQKNPTAFYLCASSIVTGLSDEQFFGPGTRLTVL.

This clonotype was counted at least ten times. One end of the junction varies from germline; a read error may be responsible. The rearrangement uses TRBV9 and TRBJ2-5, with TRBD1 as a possible D gene (7 bases). This CDR3 spans 14 amino acids. Germline assignment: CDR1 SGDLS and CDR2 YYNGEE. The CDR3 reads CASSPRRGPETQSF. The CDR3 bases are TGTGCCAGCAGCCCTCGGAGGGGGCCGGAGACCCAGTCCTTC.

Ten or more counts support this clonotype. The CDR3, as DNA: TGTGCCAGCAGCACAGGGGTTGGGCCCCAGCATTTT. The encoded protein is CASSTGVGPQHF. The chain joins TRBV6-6 to TRBJ1-5, with 7 positions matching TRBD1. J lost 9 bases, V lost 6 bases, and 5 bases had no gene match. Germline lookup yields CDR1 MNHNY and CDR2 SVGAGI (reference sequence). CDR3 length equals 12 residues.

This clonotype was observed many times. The CDR3 protein is CAWSFDQSYGYTF. CDR3 in DNA: TGTGCCTGGAGCTTTGATCAGAGCTATGGCTACACCTTC. The genes are TRBV30 and TRBJ1-2; D remains ambiguous. The CDR3 is 13 residues long. The V gene's germline CDR1 is GTSNPN and CDR2 SVGIG (reference sequence). Trimming pared 3 bases from V and 4 bases from J, leaving 12 bases between.

As for this clonotype: A much more abundant neighbour one base away suggests this may be a read error. The V call is TRBV7-9, the J call TRBJ2-5; the D is unclear. From germline, CDR1 is SEHNR and CDR2 FQNEAQ (reference sequence). The length of the CDR3 is 15 residues. The CDR3 nucleotides read TGTGCCAGCAGCTTATTGGTACGGAGACAAGAGACCCAGCACTTC. This codes for CASSLLVRRQETQHF. The complete variable domain, with remaining parts taken from reference TRBV7-9 and TRBJ2-5, reads DTGVSQNPRHKITKRGQNVTFRCDPISEHNRLYWYRQTLGQGPEFLTYFQNEAQLEKSRLLSDRFSAERPKGSFSTLEIQRTEQGDSAMYLCASSLLVRRQETQHFGPGTRLLVL.

V is TRBV6-1 and J is TRBJ1-2, with 10 bases that match TRBD1. CDR1 and CDR2 from the germline V gene are MNHNS and SASEGT. With 5 bases clipped from V and 8 bases from J, the junction kept 11 bases outside the gene matches. This CDR3 spans 15 amino acids. Here the CDR3 DNA reads TGTGCCAGCAGTCAAGGGGGGACAGGGGTACGGGGCTACACCTTC. This codes for CASSQGGTGVRGYTF.

A few counts support this clonotype. This chain connects TRBV3-1 to TRBJ2-4; possible D gene TRBD2, 6 bases. This CDR3 has 15 residues. Trimming stripped 1 base from V and 7 bases from J, with 14 bases between. Germline values: CDR1 LGHDT, CDR2 YNNKEL (reference sequence). The CDR3 coding sequence is TGTGCCAGCAGCCAAGGGCCCAGGGCGGGGAACATTCAGTACTTC. Translating it yields CASSQGPRAGNIQYF.